This T cell receptor (beta chain) comes out of a study of regulatory T cells in long-lasting Graves disease. V gave up 3 bases and J gave up 0 bases, with 27 bases separating them. CDR3 length: 21 amino acids. The germline gives CDR1 MDHEN, CDR2 SYDVKM. This clonotype was seen many times. Stated time point: newly diagnosed GD, antithyroid drugs for less than 3 months. RNA from PBMCs was the source of the TCR library. An endocrinology department in Xi'an, China, recruited the patients. Through Arm-PCR of CDR3 regions and iRepertoire HTBI primers, TCR beta libraries were built. TCRdb ran MiXCR on the multiplex PCR reads and lists one entry per CDR3 protein. The sample includes 530,000 or so distinct CDR3 sequences, roughly 14% seen only once; the top ten take 8.5% to 10%. In addition, the sample was reused for a study of T cells in Graves' hyperthyroidism and ophthalmopathy. That source adds: Orbital computed tomography and thyroid ultrasound, together with serum TRAb and thyroxine and clinical symptoms, were used for diagnoses. First-round RT-PCR of the TCR CDR3 relied on the HTBI primer set. A model of 13 V-J features distinguished ophthalmopathy from stable hyperthyroidism.

The chain couples TRBV28 to TRBJ2-1; the D gene is possibly TRBD1 (5 bases). This TCR came from a man aged 30 to 45 with Graves disease. Sequenced here: peripheral blood mononuclear cells (PBMCs), sampled at new diagnosis, from a patient treated with antithyroid drugs. CDR3 nucleotide sequence: TGTGCCAGCAGTTTTCTTGGGGCGGCGACTCCTGGAATTAGCTCCTACAATGAGCAGTTCTTC. This gives the protein CASSFLGAATPGISSYNEQFF.